This T cell receptor beta chain was profiled in a study of persistence of HIV-infected CD4 T cells. Turning to the study itself: Median time on suppressive ART was less than nine years.

The immunoSEQ assay was version 4, run in survey mode. Only in-frame clones appear in the TCRdb table, and some are missing; sequencing was by immunoSEQ multiplex PCR. The sample contains about 64,000 clones, 70% to 75% of which appear only once. The trim removed 1 base at V and 1 base at J, leaving 10 bases unmatched. The CDR3 consists of 18 residues. CDR1 and CDR2 from the germline V gene are LGHDT and YNNKEL (reference sequence). The stimulus was an HIV-1 Gag 15-mer peptide pool, about 1 ug/peptide/mL. Sorted nonresponding memory CD4+ T cells were CD40L-negative, CD69-negative, CD45RO-high. Adults with HIV-1 started suppressive ART while chronically infected. PBMCs were depleted of CD8+ T cells before stimulation. For roughly 19 hours, CD8-depleted PBMCs received anti-CD28/CD49d costimulation, a CD40-blocking antibody and enfuvirtide. With regard to this clone: What it recognizes is unknown.

The J gene is TRBJ1-3, the V gene TRBV3-1 (or the pseudogene TRBV3-2), with 7 bases that match TRBD1. This clonotype was obtained from an adult man with HIV who was CMV-seropositive. Sample: CD4+ T cells sorted from PBMCs after approximately 18-hour stimulation, taken from a patient who received antiretroviral therapy. Here the CDR3 reads CASSQGKVQGQSGNTIYF. The CDR3 DNA reads as TGTGCCAGCAGCCAAGGAAAGGTACAGGGGCAATCTGGAAACACCATATATTTT.